This T cell receptor (beta chain) was recovered during a study of cytomegalovirus exposure and HLA in healthy donors. Findings of the study overall: With further analysis later on, most CMV-associated TCR beta chains appeared HLA-restricted. Cytomegalovirus status was reportedly diagnosed by the classifier with high specificity and sensitivity.

Notes on this clone: Its antigen is currently unknown.

The CDR3 sequence is 14 residues long. With 5 bases clipped from V and 3 bases from J, the junction kept 6 bases outside the gene matches. In germline, CDR1 is MNHEY, CDR2 SMNVEV (reference sequence). The study ran its PCR with 60 Vbeta and 13 Jbeta primers. Authors' methods: About 9.9 million shared chains were among around 80 million unique TCR beta chains counted in a later analysis. The repertoire was sequenced with immunoSEQ multiplex PCR; TCRdb's copy has only in-frame clones and lacks some. That table furnishes V, J and clone size, whereas the DNA furnished D and trimming. Among fewer than 250,000 clones listed, around 79% were seen once. It was healthy bone marrow donors who served as donors.

V is TRBV27 and J is TRBJ2-7; 8 nucleotides line up with TRBD1. Sequences were obtained from PBMCs. The origin of this receptor is a girl under 10 years old in good health and CMV-seronegative. This CDR3 reads CASSHPDRVYEQYF. The CDR3 bases are TGTGCCAGCAGTCACCCGGACAGGGTCTACGAGCAGTACTTC.